These 16 T cell receptor beta chains share one sample of origin, sequenced in a study of blood T cell repertoires in COVID-19. TCRdb keeps only in-frame clones here, not all; method: immunoSEQ multiplex PCR. The table records roughly 180,000 clones, around 82% of them present only once. Sample: peripheral blood. The receptors originated from a man between 60 and 70 years old who had recovered from COVID-19.

The gene calls are TRBV24-1 and TRBJ2-1; no reliable D call. V lost 7 bases and J 7 bases, leaving 13 bases between the germline ends. Germline loops: CDR1 KGHDR, CDR2 SFDVKD. CDR3 length: 13 residues. CDR3 coding DNA: TGTGCCACCAGGGCGGCAGTTGGGAATGAGCAGTTCTTC. It yields the protein CATRAAVGNEQFF.

The genes are TRBV9 and TRBJ2-2; no clear D gene. Germline assignment: CDR1 SGDLS and CDR2 YYNGEE. This CDR3 comprises 14 residues. The V and J ends lost 6 bases and 3 bases respectively, with 12 bases between them. The chain's CDR3 is CASNPLVDTGELFF. In DNA, the CDR3 is TGTGCCAGCAACCCCTTAGTTGACACCGGGGAGCTGTTTTTT.

J is TRBJ2-3 and V is TRBV5-1; a weak D match, TRBD1 (7 bases). Trimming took 2 bases from V and 4 from J, leaving 14 bases between them. The CDR3 spans 15 residues. Germline values: CDR1 SGHRS, CDR2 YFSETQ. The CDR3 region has the DNA TGCGCCAGCAGCTTCTCTACAGGGGAGGCAGATACGCAGTATTTT. Translating gives CASSFSTGEADTQYF.

In nucleotides, the CDR3 is TGCGCCAGCAGCCAGCAAACCGGGACAGATGCCTACGAGCAGTACTTC. This translates into CASSQQTGTDAYEQYF. The genes are TRBV4-3 and TRBJ2-7; TRBD1 agrees at 7 bases. The CDR3 has 16 amino acids. V was pared by 3 bases and J by 2 bases, with 10 bases of the junction left unmatched. The germline CDR1 and CDR2 sequences are LGHNA and YSLEER.

The chain couples TRBV11-2 to TRBJ1-2, with 7 bases fitting TRBD1. Germline assignment: CDR1 SGHAT and CDR2 FQNNGV. The V segment lost 1 base and the J segment 4 bases; nucleotides outside the gene matches: 9. The CDR3 has 16 residues. CDR3 sequence: CASSLGPGGIGYGYTF. In nucleotides, the CDR3 is TGTGCCAGCAGCTTAGGGCCAGGGGGTATCGGCTATGGCTACACCTTC.

This chain links TRBV7-2 with TRBJ2-2; 7 bases fit TRBD1. Unmatched junction bases numbered 2, after V lost 3 bases and J lost 1 base. Germline V gene lookup returns CDR1 SGHTA and CDR2 FQGNSA. This CDR3 contains 15 residues. The CDR3 spells CASSLRTGNTGELFF. Written as DNA, the CDR3 is TGTGCCAGCAGCTTGAGGACAGGGAACACCGGGGAGCTGTTTTTT.

The V and J genes are TRBV9 and TRBJ2-1, with 10 bases identical to TRBD2. The CDR3 contains 16 residues. Germline CDR1 reads SGDLS; CDR2 reads YYNGEE. V was pared by 7 bases and J by 2 bases, with 9 bases of the junction left unmatched. CDR3 amino acids: CASGPSGGVAYNEQFF. In DNA, the CDR3 is TGTGCCAGCGGGCCTAGCGGGGGTGTAGCCTACAATGAGCAGTTCTTC.

The chain links TRBV6-2 or TRBV6-3 to TRBJ1-2; 11 bases map to TRBD1. CDR3 length: 16 residues. CDR1 is MNHEY and CDR2 is SVGEGT in the germline V gene. V was pared by 5 bases and J by 7 bases, with 12 bases of the junction left unmatched. The CDR3 sequence: CASSNPGTGGVGGYTF. The CDR3 DNA is TGTGCCAGCAGTAACCCCGGGACAGGGGGGGTCGGTGGCTACACCTTC.

The chain couples TRBV10-1 to TRBJ2-4, with 13 nucleotides matching TRBD2. The CDR3 runs to 18 residues. The V segment lost 6 bases and the J segment 5 bases; nucleotides outside the gene matches: 13. CDR1 is WNHNN, CDR2 SYGVQD, per germline (reference sequence). CDR3 loop: CASSGSGTSGAPENIQYF. CDR3 sequence (DNA): TGCGCCAGCAGCGGCTCCGGGACTAGCGGGGCGCCAGAAAACATTCAGTACTTC.

This sequence joins TRBV6-5 and TRBJ1-3; 7 nucleotides agree with TRBD1. J was trimmed by 2 bases and V by 6 bases; bases with no gene match: 4. Germline V lookup: CDR1 MNHEY, CDR2 SVGAGI. This CDR3 is built from 14 residues. This chain's CDR3 is CASSTGETGNTIYF. DNA for the CDR3: TGTGCCAGCAGCACAGGGGAAACTGGAAACACCATATATTTT.

The V and J genes are TRBV24-1 and TRBJ2-3, with 7 bases identical to TRBD1. Germline CDR1 is KGHDR and CDR2 is SFDVKD. The trim removed 6 bases at V and 5 bases at J, leaving 4 bases unmatched. The CDR3 extends over 13 amino acids. CDR3 nucleotides: TGTGCCACCAGTAACGACAGGGTAGATACGCAGTATTTT. It codes for CATSNDRVDTQYF.

The rearrangement links TRBV29-1 to TRBJ1-4, with 9 bases that match TRBD1. The V and J ends lost 6 bases and 5 bases, in that order; junction bases with no gene match: 10. The CDR3 consists of 15 residues. Germline CDR1 is SQVTM and CDR2 is ANQGSEA. DNA of the CDR3: TGCAGCGTCCACACCCCCGGGACAGGGAATGAAAAACTGTTTTTT. Residues: CSVHTPGTGNEKLFF.

V gene TRBV27 combines with J gene TRBJ2-1; a weak D match, TRBD1 (5 bases). CDR1 is MNHEY, CDR2 SMNVEV, per germline (reference sequence). V lost 10 bases and J lost 4, with 17 bases in between. The CDR3 totals 14 residues. The CDR3 sequence is CATQLGEEYNEQFF. CDR3 DNA sequence: TGTGCCACCCAATTAGGGGAAGAGTACAATGAGCAGTTCTTC.

The chain joins TRBV4-3 to TRBJ1-6, with no clear D. V lost 0 bases and J lost 5, with 11 bases in between. CDR1 is LGHNA, CDR2 YSLEER, per germline. CDR3 length: 16 amino acids. CDR3 sequence reads: CASSQELTEHNSPLHF. The CDR3 DNA sequence: TGCGCCAGCAGCCAAGAACTTACTGAGCATAATTCACCCCTCCACTTT.

This chain connects TRBV7-2 to TRBJ2-7, with D hard to call. Trimming removed 5 bases from V and 2 bases from J, with 13 bases in between. The germline V gene encodes CDR1 SGHTA and CDR2 FQGNSA. The CDR3 is 14 amino acids. This CDR3 reads CASSPSRGAYEQYF. CDR3 bases: TGTGCCAGCAGCCCCTCCCGCGGAGCCTACGAGCAGTACTTC.

The V and J genes are TRBV7-8 and TRBJ2-5; a possible D gene is TRBD2 (6 bases). Germline V gene lookup returns CDR1 SGHVS and CDR2 FQNEAQ. Between the trimmed V and J ends, which lost 4 bases and 7 bases, there was a span of 16 bases. The CDR3 length is 14 residues. The CDR3: CASSSAATRRTQYF. In nucleotides, the CDR3 is TGTGCCAGCAGCTCCGCCGCGACTAGGAGGACCCAGTACTTC.